The clone carrying this TCR beta chain appeared a few times. Its target is unknown. TCRdb reprocessed the RT-PCR reads via MiXCR and lists one record per CDR3 protein. The sample contains about half a million distinct CDR3 sequences, approximately 7.1% of which appear only once. This CDR3 comprises 15 residues. V lost 0 bases, J lost 10 bases, and 14 bases lay in between. Germline V gives CDR1 SGHRS, CDR2 YFSETQ. The data were taken from a study of response to subunit inactivated influenza vaccine. Overall study findings and caveats: There was a suggestion from the authors that each seasonal influenza vaccination recruits few new T cells.

The sequencing here drew on PBMCs from blood, taken less than 30 months after vaccination. V gene TRBV5-1 combines with J gene TRBJ1-6; D call uncertain. This receptor was identified in a man in his fifties or sixties who received an inactivated influenza vaccine. CDR3 in amino acids: CASSLVGEEGSPLHF. The CDR3 DNA sequence: TGCGCCAGCAGCTTGGTCGGAGAAGAGGGCTCACCCCTCCACTTT.